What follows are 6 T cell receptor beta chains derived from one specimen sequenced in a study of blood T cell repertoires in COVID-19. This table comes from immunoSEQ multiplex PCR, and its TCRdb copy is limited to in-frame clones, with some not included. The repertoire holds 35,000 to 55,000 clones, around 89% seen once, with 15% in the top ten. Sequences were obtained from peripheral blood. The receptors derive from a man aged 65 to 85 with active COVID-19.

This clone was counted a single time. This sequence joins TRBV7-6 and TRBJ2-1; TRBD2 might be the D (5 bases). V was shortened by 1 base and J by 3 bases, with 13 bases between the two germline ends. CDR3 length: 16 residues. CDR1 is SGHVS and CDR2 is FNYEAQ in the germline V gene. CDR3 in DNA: TGTGCCAGCAGCTTAGAATCTAGCACGAACTACAATGAGCAGTTCTTC. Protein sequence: CASSLESSTNYNEQFF.

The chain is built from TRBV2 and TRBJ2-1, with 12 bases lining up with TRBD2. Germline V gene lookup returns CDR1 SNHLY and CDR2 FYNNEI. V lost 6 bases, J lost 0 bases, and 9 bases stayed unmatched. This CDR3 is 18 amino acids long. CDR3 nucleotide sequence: TGTGCCAGCAGAGGCGGACTAGCGGGGACCAGCTCCTACAATGAGCAGTTCTTC. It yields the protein CASRGGLAGTSSYNEQFF.

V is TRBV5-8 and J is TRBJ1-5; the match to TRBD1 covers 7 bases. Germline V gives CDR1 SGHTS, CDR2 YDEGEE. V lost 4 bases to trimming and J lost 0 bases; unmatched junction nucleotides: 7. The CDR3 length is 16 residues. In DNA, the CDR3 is TGTGCCAGCAGCGCCCCGACAGGGATTAGCAATCAGCCCCAGCATTTT. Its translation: CASSAPTGISNQPQHF.

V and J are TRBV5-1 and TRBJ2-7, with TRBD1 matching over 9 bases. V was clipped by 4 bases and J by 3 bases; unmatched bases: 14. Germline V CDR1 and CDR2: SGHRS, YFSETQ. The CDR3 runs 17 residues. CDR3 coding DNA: TGCGCCAGCAGCGTGAACCCCCGGACAGGGGTATACTACGAGCAGTACTTC. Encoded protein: CASSVNPRTGVYYEQYF.

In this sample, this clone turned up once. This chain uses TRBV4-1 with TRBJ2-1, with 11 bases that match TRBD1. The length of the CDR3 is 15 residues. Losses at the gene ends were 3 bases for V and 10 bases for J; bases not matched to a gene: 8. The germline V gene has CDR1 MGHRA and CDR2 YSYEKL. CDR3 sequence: CASSQAGTGGMEQFF. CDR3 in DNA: TGCGCCAGCAGCCAGGCCGGGACAGGGGGGATGGAGCAGTTCTTC.

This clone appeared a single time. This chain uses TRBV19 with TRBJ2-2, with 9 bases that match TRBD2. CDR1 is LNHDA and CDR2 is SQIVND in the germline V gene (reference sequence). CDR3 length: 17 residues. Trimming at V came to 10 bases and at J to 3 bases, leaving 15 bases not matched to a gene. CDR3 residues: CATGPLWRGGHTGELFF. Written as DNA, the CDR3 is TGTGCCACGGGGCCCCTATGGCGGGGGGGCCACACCGGGGAGCTGTTTTTT.